This TCR beta chain was found in a study of T-cell memory formation after mild COVID-19. TCRdb re-derived calls from the 5' RACE reads in MiXCR, one entry per CDR3 protein. The table includes under 300,000 distinct CDR3 sequences, around 8% detected once. Study-level findings and limits: The study found contracting CD4+ clones mainly in CM and EM and contracting CD8+ clones in EMRA. Cross-reactive memory apparently joined, as some responding clones appeared in pre-infection memory.

Germline V CDR1 and CDR2: LGHNA, YSLEER. The CDR3 runs 14 residues. The V and J ends lost 0 bases and 6 bases respectively, with 11 bases between them. This clonotype was picked up a small number of times. Its antigen is undetermined. Source material: PBMCs or a T cell subset sorted from them (not recorded which). The TCR originated in a man younger than 35 who had mild COVID-19 (a few samples of this study predate the infection). Cell type and time point are not known. V gene TRBV4-3 combines with J gene TRBJ2-5; D possibly corresponds to TRBD1 (5 bases). This CDR3 reads CASSQDQGPKTQYF. The CDR3 DNA reads TGCGCCAGCAGCCAAGATCAGGGTCCGAAGACCCAGTACTTC.